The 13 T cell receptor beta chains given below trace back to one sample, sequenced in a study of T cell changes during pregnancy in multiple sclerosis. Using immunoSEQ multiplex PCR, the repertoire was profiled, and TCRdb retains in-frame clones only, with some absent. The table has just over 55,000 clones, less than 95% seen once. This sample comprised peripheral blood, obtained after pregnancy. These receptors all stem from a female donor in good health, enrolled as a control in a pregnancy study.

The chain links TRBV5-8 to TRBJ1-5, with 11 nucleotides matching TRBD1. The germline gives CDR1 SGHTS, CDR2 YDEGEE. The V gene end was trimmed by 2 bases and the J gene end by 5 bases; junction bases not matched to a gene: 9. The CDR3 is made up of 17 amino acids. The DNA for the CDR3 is TGTGCCAGCAGCTTACTCTTTGGGACAGGGGGGTATCAGCCCCAGCATTTT. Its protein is CASSLLFGTGGYQPQHF.

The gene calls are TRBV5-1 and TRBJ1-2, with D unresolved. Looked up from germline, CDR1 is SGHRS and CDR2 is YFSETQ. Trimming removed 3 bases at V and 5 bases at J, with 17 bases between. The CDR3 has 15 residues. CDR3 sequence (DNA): TGCGCCAGCAGCTCCCAACGCGGCAGTTTGTATGGCTACACCTTC. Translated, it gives CASSSQRGSLYGYTF.

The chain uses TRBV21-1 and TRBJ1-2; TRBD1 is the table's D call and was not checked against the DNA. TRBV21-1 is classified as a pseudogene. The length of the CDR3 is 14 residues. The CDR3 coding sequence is TGTGCCAGCAGCAAAGGGGCAGGGAACTATGGCTACACCTTC. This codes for CASSKGAGNYGYTF.

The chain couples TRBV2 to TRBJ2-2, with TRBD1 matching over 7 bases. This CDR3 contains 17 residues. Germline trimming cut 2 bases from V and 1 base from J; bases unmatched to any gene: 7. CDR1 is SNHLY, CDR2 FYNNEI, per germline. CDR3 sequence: CASSELTGPMNTGELFF. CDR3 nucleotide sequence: TGTGCCAGCAGTGAACTGACAGGGCCCATGAACACCGGGGAGCTGTTTTTT.

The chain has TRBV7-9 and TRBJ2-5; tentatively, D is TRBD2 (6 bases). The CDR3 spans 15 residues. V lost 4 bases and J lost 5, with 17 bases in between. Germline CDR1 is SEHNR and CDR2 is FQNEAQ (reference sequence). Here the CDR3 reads CASSSGDPGRETQYF. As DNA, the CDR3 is TGTGCCAGCAGCTCCGGGGATCCGGGGAGGGAGACCCAGTACTTC.

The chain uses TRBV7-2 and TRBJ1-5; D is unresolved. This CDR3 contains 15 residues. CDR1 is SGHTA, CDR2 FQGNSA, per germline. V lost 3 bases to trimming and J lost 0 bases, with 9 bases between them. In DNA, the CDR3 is TGTGCCAGCAGCTTGACACCATATAGCAATCAGCCCCAGCATTTT. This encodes CASSLTPYSNQPQHF.

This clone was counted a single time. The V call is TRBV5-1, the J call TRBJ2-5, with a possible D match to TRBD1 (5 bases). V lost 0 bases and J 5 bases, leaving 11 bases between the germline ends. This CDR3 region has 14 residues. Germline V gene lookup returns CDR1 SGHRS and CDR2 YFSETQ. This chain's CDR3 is CASSLVQVGETQYF. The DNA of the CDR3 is TGCGCCAGCAGCTTGGTACAGGTGGGGGAGACCCAGTACTTC.

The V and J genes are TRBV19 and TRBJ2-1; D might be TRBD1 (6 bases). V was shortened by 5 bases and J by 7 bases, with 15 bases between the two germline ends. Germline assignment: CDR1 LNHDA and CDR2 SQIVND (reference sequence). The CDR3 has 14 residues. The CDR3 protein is CASSFMTGLNEQFF. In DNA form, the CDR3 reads TGTGCCAGTAGTTTCATGACAGGATTGAATGAGCAGTTCTTC.

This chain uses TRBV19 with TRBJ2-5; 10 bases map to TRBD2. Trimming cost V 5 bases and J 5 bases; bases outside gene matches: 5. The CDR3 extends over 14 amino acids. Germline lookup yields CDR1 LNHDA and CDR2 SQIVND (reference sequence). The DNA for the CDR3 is TGTGCCAGTAGTCCTAGCGGGAGTGAGGAGACCCAGTACTTC. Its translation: CASSPSGSEETQYF. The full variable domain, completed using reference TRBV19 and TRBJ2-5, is DGGITQSPKYLFRKEGQNVTLSCEQNLNHDAMYWYRQDPGQGLRLIYYSQIVNDFQKGDIAEGYSVSREKKESFPLTVTSAQKNPTAFYLCASSPSGSEETQYFGPGTRLLVL.

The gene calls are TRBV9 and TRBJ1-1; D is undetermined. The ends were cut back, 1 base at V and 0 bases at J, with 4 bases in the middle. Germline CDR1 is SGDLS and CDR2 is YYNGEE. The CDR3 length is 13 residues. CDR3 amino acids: CASSVQVNTEAFF. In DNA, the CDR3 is TGTGCCAGCAGCGTACAGGTGAACACTGAAGCTTTCTTT.

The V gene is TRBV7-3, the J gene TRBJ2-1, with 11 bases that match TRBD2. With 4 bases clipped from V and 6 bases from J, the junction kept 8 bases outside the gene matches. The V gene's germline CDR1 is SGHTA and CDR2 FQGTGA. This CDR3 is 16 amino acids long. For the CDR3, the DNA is TGTGCCAGCAGCTCGACTAGCGGGGTGGGGTTCAATGAGCAGTTCTTC. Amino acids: CASSSTSGVGFNEQFF.

The chain's CDR3 is CASSLGGSGNTIYF. Here the CDR3 DNA reads TGTGCCAGTAGTTTGGGGGGATCTGGAAACACCATATATTTT. This chain links TRBV19 with TRBJ1-3; a weak D match, TRBD1 (5 bases). Germline CDR1 reads LNHDA; CDR2 reads SQIVND (reference sequence). Between the trimmed V and J ends, which lost 5 bases and 1 base, there was a span of 9 bases. This CDR3 comprises 14 residues. Filled out from reference TRBV19 and TRBJ1-3, the complete variable domain reads DGGITQSPKYLFRKEGQNVTLSCEQNLNHDAMYWYRQDPGQGLRLIYYSQIVNDFQKGDIAEGYSVSREKKESFPLTVTSAQKNPTAFYLCASSLGGSGNTIYFGEGSWLTVV.

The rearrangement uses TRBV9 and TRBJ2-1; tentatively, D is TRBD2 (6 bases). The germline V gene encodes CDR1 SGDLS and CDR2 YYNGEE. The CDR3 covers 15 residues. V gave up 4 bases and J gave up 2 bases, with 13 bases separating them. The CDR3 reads CASSFRGEAYNEQFF. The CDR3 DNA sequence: TGTGCCAGCAGCTTCCGAGGGGAGGCCTACAATGAGCAGTTCTTC. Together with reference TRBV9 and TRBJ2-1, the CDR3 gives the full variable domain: DSGVTQTPKHLITATGQRVTLRCSPRSGDLSVYWYQQSLDQGLQFLIQYYNGEERAKGNILERFSAQQFPDLHSELNLSSLELGDSALYFCASSFRGEAYNEQFFGPGTRLTVL.